This T cell receptor beta chain derives from a study of blood T cell repertoires in COVID-19. As for the study in general: The cDNA or gDNA used as material had been derived from T cells, B-cell-depleted T cells, or PBMCs.

Seattle patients were enrolled during active infection and followed longitudinally. Germline assignment: CDR1 SEHNR and CDR2 FQNEAQ (reference sequence). The CDR3 sequence is 16 residues long. V lost 5 bases to trimming and J lost 0 bases, with 17 bases between them. A few counts support this clone. Under the authors' procedure: From reference gene primer amplification, estimates of nucleated cell counts were derived. Data came from immunoSEQ multiplex PCR; TCRdb stores just in-frame clones and leaves some out. Clone size and the V and J calls come from that table; the DNA yielded D and trimming. The sample records approximately 180,000 clones, just under 90% being singletons.

Material: peripheral blood. The clonotype originates from an older woman with COVID-19, enrolled during active disease. This rearrangement joins TRBV7-9 to TRBJ2-7; D unclear. DNA of the CDR3: TGTGCCAGCAGCCAATCCGGGTATAGGAGCTCCTACGAGCAGTACTTC. Protein sequence: CASSQSGYRSSYEQYF.